The T cell receptor beta chain described here comes from a study of Graves' ophthalmopathy and Graves' hyperthyroidism (dated by TCRdb to about 2018). Background for the entire study: Peripheral blood was collected at initial diagnosis, prior to any treatment. The 100 discovery patients were divided at random into training and test sets in a 7:3 ratio. To explore V-J signatures that separate ophthalmopathy from hyperthyroidism, a discovery set of about a hundred patients was enrolled, consisting of under 50 with ophthalmopathy and about 60 with stable hyperthyroidism. An independent validation cohort was composed of some 19 hyperthyroidism patients and 17 patients who later progressed from hyperthyroidism to ophthalmopathy. Once sampling was done, hyperthyroidism patients were given methimazole at a starting dose of 30 mg daily, while ophthalmopathy patients were given high-dose intravenous methylprednisolone. In total, 135 blood samples were TCR-sequenced: around 42 ophthalmopathy, 75 hyperthyroidism and some 17 hyperthyroidism-to-ophthalmopathy patients. T-cell repertoires of thyroid tissue and blood were compared in more than five hyperthyroidism patients. TCR beta repertoire signatures were used to distinguish Graves' ophthalmopathy from Graves' hyperthyroidism and to predict progression to ophthalmopathy.

TCR beta CDR3 regions were amplified from RNA transcripts for repertoire sequencing. A first-round RT-PCR used HTBI primers with the Qiagen OneStep RT-PCR kit, followed by a second-round multiplex PCR, size selection and purification. Libraries were sequenced paired-end with 100 bp reads on an Illumina HiSeq2000. As for how the authors treated the data: Reads were processed with SOAPnuke, discarding reads with adapters, uncalled bases, mean Phred below 15, or no exact constant-primer or identifier match. COPE v1.2.5 was used to merge the high-quality paired reads. Clonotypes were defined as unique nucleotide sequences and were aligned to IMGT TRB V, D and J references using MiTCR v1.1. The analysis was limited to V-J combinations with a frequency above 0.0001, which together covered around 99% of the repertoires. A TCR clonal expansion and chaos score per V-J combination was defined as the ratio of F50 clonal expansion to chaos observed in the TCRdist matrix. Features were reduced by Welch's t-statistics and random forest to over 10 V-J combinations, which fed a naive Bayes classifier. Thyroid-blood repertoire similarity was quantified with the Morisita-Horn index. Starting from the raw public reads, TCRdb applied fastp trimming at Q25, assembled clones with MiXCR and retained in-frame beta chains. Each CDR3 protein gets just one entry, which takes the most common genes and DNA from the rows behind it. TCRdb's processing, not the study's, gives the V and J calls here. The sample table records 350,000 to 450,000 distinct CDR3 sequences; roughly 21% of these occur just once. The ten largest clones add up to roughly 3% of the sample.

Hyperthyroidism was defined as stable when no progression to ophthalmopathy occurred within 18 months of follow-up. Patients with hyperthyroidism were aged 18 to 65 years, had been newly diagnosed, and had a disease duration of less than 2 months. Patients with other autoimmune diseases, uncontrolled infections, pregnancy or lactation were excluded from the study. Diagnosis was based on clinical symptoms, serum thyroxine, TRAb, thyroid ultrasound and orbital computed tomography. Using Ficoll-Paque density gradient centrifugation, PBMCs were isolated from 8.5 to 10 ml of fresh peripheral blood. Total RNA was extracted using Trizol reagent, and RNA quality was checked on an Agilent 2100 Bioanalyzer. CDR3 length: 15 amino acids, cysteine to phenylalanine. Only CDR3 DNA is held: 45 bases, read in frame from base 1. CDR1 and CDR2 (LNHNV, YYDKDF) derive from the germline V gene (reference sequence). For this clonotype: What antigen it recognizes has not been identified. A much more abundant neighbour one base away suggests this may be a read error.

On the study overall, not on this receptor specifically: Sample size was not statistically predetermined, and group allocation was not concealed from the investigators. In cross-validation, the 13-signature model distinguished ophthalmopathy from stable hyperthyroidism with approximately 90% sensitivity and roughly 81% specificity, and in the test set the corresponding values were approximately 80% and 68%. In validation, the model predicted ophthalmopathy progression with nearly 71% sensitivity and 72.22% specificity; about a dozen predicted patients were CT-confirmed with GO in a median of around 6 months. Most expanded thyroid clonotypes with frequency above 0.001 were also detected in blood, suggesting blood repertoires may reflect the thyroid immune response.

This sequence originates from a woman under 30 with stable Graves' hyperthyroidism. Donor details come from another sample of the same person, matched by shared clones. The sample comprised peripheral blood. The sequence links TRBV15 to TRBJ2-7; a stretch of 10 junction bases matches TRBD2. The CDR3: CATLPSGSSSYEQCF. The nucleotide sequence reads as follows: TGTGCCACCCTTCCTAGCGGGAGTTCCTCCTACGAGCAGTGCTTC.